This passage covers 10 T cell receptor beta chains from one sample sequenced in a study of cytomegalovirus exposure and HLA in healthy donors. Primers for the PCR totalled 60 Vbeta and 13 Jbeta. The method was immunoSEQ multiplex PCR; TCRdb's version includes in-frame clones alone and lacks a portion of them. The sample table includes over 150,000 clones. Material for sequencing was PBMCs. These receptors were collected from a boy aged 10-17 years in good health and CMV-seronegative.

The V call is TRBV30, the J call TRBJ1-2; maybe TRBD1 (6 bases). The CDR3 has 12 residues. From germline, CDR1 is GTSNPN and CDR2 SVGIG (reference sequence). The V gene lost 3 bases and the J gene lost 12 bases, with 17 bases spanning the gap. The CDR3 coding sequence is TGTGCCTGGAGCGGCCAGGGACACTCCGACACCTTC. Protein product: CAWSGQGHSDTF.

The V gene is TRBV15, the J gene TRBJ1-1; 8 bases fit TRBD1. CDR3 length equals 14 residues. Losses at the gene ends were 3 bases for V and 7 bases for J; bases not matched to a gene: 7. Germline lookup yields CDR1 LNHNV and CDR2 YYDKDF (reference sequence). The CDR3 coding sequence is TGTGCCACCAGCAGGGACAGGGAAGTAAGTGAAGCTTTCTTT. It translates to CATSRDREVSEAFF.

The V gene is TRBV5-1, the J gene TRBJ2-3; tentatively, D is TRBD1 (5 bases). There are 15 residues in the CDR3. The germline gives CDR1 SGHRS, CDR2 YFSETQ. The V end was cut by 2 bases, the J end by 1 base, with 11 bases between. In DNA, the CDR3 is TGCGCCAGCAGCTTAATGGCCAGGGGCACAGATACGCAGTATTTT. Its protein product is CASSLMARGTDTQYF.

This rearrangement joins TRBV27 to TRBJ1-1; tentative D call: TRBD1 (6 bases). Germline V gene lookup returns CDR1 MNHEY and CDR2 SMNVEV (reference sequence). Trimming took off 0 bases at V and 4 bases at J, with 9 bases between the two ends. This CDR3 has 14 amino acids. The CDR3 bases are TGTGCCAGCAGTTTATCTCGGGGGGCCACTGAAGCTTTCTTT. It yields the protein CASSLSRGATEAFF.

The chain joins TRBV9 to TRBJ2-1; D unresolved. Germline V gene lookup returns CDR1 SGDLS and CDR2 YYNGEE. The CDR3 spans 16 residues. V was clipped by 4 bases and J by 0 bases, with 14 bases between them. CDR3 sequence: CASSSPGRSSYNEQFF. CDR3 in DNA: TGTGCCAGCAGCTCCCCTGGTCGTAGCTCCTACAATGAGCAGTTCTTC.

The CDR3 sequence is CASSSRGVVGAWNTEAFF. CDR3 in DNA: TGTGCCAGCAGTTCAAGAGGGGTGGTGGGGGCTTGGAACACTGAAGCTTTCTTT. The chain uses TRBV28 and TRBJ1-1; a weak D match, TRBD1 (6 bases). Germline lookup yields CDR1 MDHEN and CDR2 SYDVKM. This CDR3 spans 18 amino acids. Trimming cost V 4 bases and J 1 base, with 22 bases left between them.

CDR3: CASSGLGQGVEAFF. The CDR3 DNA is TGTGCCAGCAGCGGACTAGGACAGGGGGTTGAAGCTTTCTTT. The chain couples TRBV9 to TRBJ1-1; 10 bases match TRBD1. V trimming: 3 bases; J trimming: 7 bases; junction bases outside the gene matches: 6. Germline V gives CDR1 SGDLS, CDR2 YYNGEE. The CDR3 loop spans 14 amino acids.

The J gene is TRBJ2-5, the V gene TRBV7-6; D is uncertain. The CDR3 extends over 12 amino acids. V lost 0 bases and J lost 9, with 8 bases in between. The germline CDR1 and CDR2 sequences are SGHVS and FNYEAQ. The CDR3 reads CASSLAGTPQYF. As DNA, the CDR3 is TGTGCCAGCAGCTTAGCGGGCACCCCCCAGTACTTC.

The chain recombines TRBV19 with TRBJ1-5; 9 nucleotides line up with TRBD1. V lost 4 bases and J lost 4; bases outside the gene matches: 5. The germline V gene has CDR1 LNHDA and CDR2 SQIVND (reference sequence). This CDR3 is built from 15 residues. This chain's CDR3 is CASSTPGTGNQPQHF. The CDR3 coding sequence is TGTGCCAGTAGTACCCCCGGGACAGGGAATCAGCCCCAGCATTTT.

This chain connects TRBV11-2 to TRBJ2-5, with D unclear. Trimming cost V 1 base and J 0 bases, with 12 bases left between them. Germline V lookup: CDR1 SGHAT, CDR2 FQNNGV. This CDR3 spans 16 amino acids. CDR3 in DNA: TGTGCCAGCAGCTTAGCGAAGGAGACGTACCAAGAGACCCAGTACTTC. Translation: CASSLAKETYQETQYF.